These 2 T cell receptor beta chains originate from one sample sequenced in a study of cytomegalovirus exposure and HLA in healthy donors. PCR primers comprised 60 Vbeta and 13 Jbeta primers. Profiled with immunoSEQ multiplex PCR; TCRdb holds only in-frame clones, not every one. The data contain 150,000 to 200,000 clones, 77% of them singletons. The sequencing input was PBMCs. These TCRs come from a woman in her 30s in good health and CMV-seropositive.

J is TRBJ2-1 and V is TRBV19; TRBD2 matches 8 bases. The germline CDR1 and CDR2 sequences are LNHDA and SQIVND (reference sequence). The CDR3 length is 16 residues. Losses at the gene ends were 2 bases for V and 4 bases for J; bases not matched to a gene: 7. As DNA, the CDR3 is TGTGCCAGTAGTATATTGAGGACTAGCCGATACAATGAGCAGTTCTTC. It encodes CASSILRTSRYNEQFF. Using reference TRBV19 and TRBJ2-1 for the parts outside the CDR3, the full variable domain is DGGITQSPKYLFRKEGQNVTLSCEQNLNHDAMYWYRQDPGQGLRLIYYSQIVNDFQKGDIAEGYSVSREKKESFPLTVTSAQKNPTAFYLCASSILRTSRYNEQFFGPGTRLTVL.

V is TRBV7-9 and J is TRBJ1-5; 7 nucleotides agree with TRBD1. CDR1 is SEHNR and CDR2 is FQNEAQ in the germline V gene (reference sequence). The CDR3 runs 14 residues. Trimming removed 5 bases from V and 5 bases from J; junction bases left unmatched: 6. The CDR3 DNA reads TGTGCCAGCAGCACCCGACAGGGTGATCAGCCCCAGCATTTT. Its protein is CASSTRQGDQPQHF.